The 10 T cell receptor beta chains given below trace back to one sample, sequenced in a study of T cells after yellow fever vaccination. TCRdb passed the 5' RACE reads through MiXCR, listing each CDR3 protein once. There are about 340,000 distinct CDR3 sequences in the sample; about 12% occur only once, and roughly 3.1% lies in the top ten. The sample here was CD4+ T cells sorted from PBMCs, taken 15 days after the yellow fever booster vaccination. These receptors originate from a young man who received the YFV17D yellow fever vaccine.

The chain links TRBV5-1 to TRBJ2-1, with TRBD1 as a possible D gene (6 bases). V was trimmed by 4 bases and J by 10 bases, leaving 9 bases between them. CDR1 is SGHRS and CDR2 is YFSETQ in the germline V gene. CDR3 length: 11 residues. The CDR3, as DNA: TGCGCCAGCAGCAGGACAGCCGAGCAGTTCTTC. Residues: CASSRTAEQFF.

This clonotype was observed a few times. This rearrangement joins TRBV5-5 to TRBJ1-2, with unresolved D. The ends were cut back, 4 bases at V and 7 bases at J, with 14 bases in the middle. CDR3 length equals 13 residues. Germline V gene data show CDR1 as SGHKS and CDR2 as YYEKEE (reference sequence). CDR3 bases: TGTGCCAGCAGCGTCGGACGGACTTTTGGCTACACCTTC. It yields the protein CASSVGRTFGYTF.

This clonotype was detected many times. This rearrangement joins TRBV11-2 to TRBJ1-6; possible D gene TRBD1, 5 bases. CDR3 length equals 14 residues. The germline V gene encodes CDR1 SGHAT and CDR2 FQNNGV. Trimming shortened V by 6 bases and J by 7 bases, and 13 bases separated the two germline ends. CDR3 DNA: TGTGCCAGCAGTGACAGTCCCGGGAATTCACCCCTCCACTTT. Translating gives CASSDSPGNSPLHF.

This clonotype has just a few counts. This sequence joins TRBV27 and TRBJ2-2; D is perhaps TRBD1 (6 bases). The length of the CDR3 is 16 residues. Trimming stripped 7 bases from V and 5 bases from J, with 20 bases between. CDR1 is MNHEY, CDR2 SMNVEV, per germline (reference sequence). The CDR3 coding sequence is TGTGCCAGCATGCGGAGAAGGCAGGGGAGAACCGGGGAGCTGTTTTTT. Amino acids: CASMRRRQGRTGELFF.

The sample holds a few counts of this clonotype. V usage is TRBV5-6 and J usage is TRBJ1-1; 9 bases agree with TRBD1. The CDR3 has 14 amino acids. V lost 4 bases, J lost 11 bases, and 12 bases stayed unmatched. Germline V gives CDR1 SGHDT, CDR2 YYEEEE. This CDR3 reads CASSTPGQGNVAFF. For the CDR3, the DNA is TGTGCCAGCAGCACCCCGGGACAGGGAAATGTGGCTTTCTTT. Combining the CDR3 with reference TRBV5-6 and TRBJ1-1 gives the whole variable domain DAGVTQSPTHLIKTRGQQVTLRCSPKSGHDTVSWYQQALGQGPQFIFQYYEEEERQRGNFPDRFSGHQFPNYSSELNVNALLLGDSALYLCASSTPGQGNVAFFGQGTRLTVV.

The CDR3, as DNA: TGTGCCAGCTCGCCCGGACTAGCCTCGGAGGAGCAGTTCTTC. This sequence encodes CASSPGLASEEQFF. J is TRBJ2-1 and V is TRBV18; 8 nucleotides line up with TRBD2. The junction had 11 bases not matched to a gene; V was cut back by 6 bases and J by 10 bases. The CDR3 runs 14 residues. Germline lookup yields CDR1 KGHSH and CDR2 LQKENI.

This chain uses TRBV24-1 with TRBJ2-7, with 7 bases matching TRBD1. The CDR3 is 13 amino acids. The germline CDR1 and CDR2 sequences are KGHDR and SFDVKD. Unmatched junction bases numbered 7, after V lost 7 bases and J lost 5 bases. CDR3 sequence reads: CATRDDRVDEQYV. The CDR3, as DNA: TGTGCCACCAGAGATGACAGGGTGGACGAGCAGTACGTC.

This clonotype occurred a few times. The V gene is TRBV24-1, the J gene TRBJ2-7, with D possibly matching TRBD2 (5 bases). Germline V gene sequence: CDR1 KGHDR, CDR2 SFDVKD. There are 13 residues in the CDR3. V lost 3 bases to trimming and J lost 5 bases, with 10 bases between them. The CDR3 here is CATSDHGVHEQYV. CDR3 nucleotides: TGTGCCACCAGTGATCACGGGGTCCACGAGCAGTACGTC.

The chain's CDR3 is CASSPGGRVGGYTF. CDR3 nucleotide sequence: TGTGCCAGCAGCCCCGGCGGCAGGGTGGGCGGCTACACCTTC. This chain uses TRBV5-4 with TRBJ1-2; D is perhaps TRBD1 (5 bases). CDR1 and CDR2 (germline): SGHNT, YYREEE (reference sequence). This CDR3 contains 14 residues. Trimming stripped 4 bases from V and 8 bases from J, with 18 bases between.

This clonotype appeared a few times. One end of the junction varies from germline; a read error may be responsible. The chain combines TRBV25-1 with TRBJ1-2; D not resolved. Germline-derived CDR1 and CDR2 are MGHDK and SYGVNS. The CDR3 length is 12 residues. Here the CDR3 reads CASRTGSGLCHF. CDR3 in DNA: TGTGCCAGCAGGACTGGGAGCGGACTGTGTCACTTC.